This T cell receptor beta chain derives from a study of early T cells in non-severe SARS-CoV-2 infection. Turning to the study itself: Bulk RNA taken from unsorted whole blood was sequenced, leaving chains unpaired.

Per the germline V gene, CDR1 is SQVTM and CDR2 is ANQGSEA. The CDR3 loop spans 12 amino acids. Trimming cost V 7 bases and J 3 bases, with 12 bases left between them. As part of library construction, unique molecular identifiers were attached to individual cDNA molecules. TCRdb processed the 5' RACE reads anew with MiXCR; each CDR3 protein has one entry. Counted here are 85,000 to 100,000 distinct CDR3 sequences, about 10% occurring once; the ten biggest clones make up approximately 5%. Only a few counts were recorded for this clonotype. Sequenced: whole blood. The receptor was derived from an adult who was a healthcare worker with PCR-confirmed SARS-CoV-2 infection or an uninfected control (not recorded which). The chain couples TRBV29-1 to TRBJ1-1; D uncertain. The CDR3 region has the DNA TGCAGCGCCCTACGACTTGACACTGAAGCTTTCTTT. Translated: CSALRLDTEAFF.